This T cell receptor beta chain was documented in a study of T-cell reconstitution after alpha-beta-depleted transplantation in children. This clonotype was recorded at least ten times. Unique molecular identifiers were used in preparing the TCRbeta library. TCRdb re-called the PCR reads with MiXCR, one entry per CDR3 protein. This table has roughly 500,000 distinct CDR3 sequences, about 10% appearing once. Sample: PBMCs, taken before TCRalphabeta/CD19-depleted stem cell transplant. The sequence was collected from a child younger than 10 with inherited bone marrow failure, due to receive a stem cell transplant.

The CDR3 sequence: CSARGGDRTSEQYF. The CDR3 DNA follows: TGCAGTGCTAGAGGTGGGGACAGAACTAGCGAGCAGTACTTC. The chain carries TRBV20-1 and TRBJ2-7, with 7 bases identical to TRBD1. The CDR3 covers 14 residues. With 1 base clipped from V and 6 bases from J, the junction kept 9 bases outside the gene matches. Germline V gene data show CDR1 as DFQATT and CDR2 as SNEGSKA (reference sequence).